The 30 T cell receptor beta chains in this list originate from one sample, sequenced in a study of STAT5B mutations in CD4+ large granular lymphocyte leukemia. The table came from immunoSEQ multiplex PCR; TCRdb's copy has only in-frame clones and leaves some out. The table records 25,000 to 35,000 clones, 70% to 75% of them present only once. Input material: CD4+ T cells from blood buffy coats. The source is a human donor in good health.

The V call is TRBV10-2, the J call TRBJ2-7; TRBD1 agrees at 8 bases. V shed 5 bases, J shed 4 bases, and the junction held 10 bases outside the gene matches. The length of the CDR3 is 15 residues. Germline CDR1 and CDR2: WSHSY and SAAADI. CDR3 in DNA: TGCGCCAGCAGTCCTACATCACAGGGGGATTACGAGCAGTACTTC. Translating gives CASSPTSQGDYEQYF.

The chain is built from TRBV5-1 and TRBJ1-2; possible D gene TRBD1, 5 bases. V shed 2 bases and J shed 8 bases, with 13 bases lying between them. CDR1 is SGHRS and CDR2 is YFSETQ in the germline V gene. This CDR3 has 13 residues. CDR3 DNA sequence: TGCGCCAGCAGCTTTGGCGGGGGGTACGGCTACACCTTC. Translation gives CASSFGGGYGYTF.

This chain joins TRBV5-5 and TRBJ1-1; TRBD1 might be the D (6 bases). Trimming left V 3 bases short and J 5 bases short, with 8 bases between. Per germline, CDR1 SGHKS and CDR2 YYEKEE (reference sequence). This CDR3 has 12 residues. The CDR3 here is CASSSGVTEAFF. The CDR3, as DNA: TGTGCCAGCAGCTCAGGGGTGACTGAAGCTTTCTTT.

The chain combines TRBV27 with TRBJ2-7; 12 bases match TRBD2. Germline CDR1 is MNHEY and CDR2 is SMNVEV (reference sequence). The J segment lost 4 bases and the V segment lost 3 bases, leaving 13 bases of the junction unmatched. The CDR3 extends over 18 amino acids. The CDR3 is CASSFGGPGLAGNYEQYF. In nucleotides, the CDR3 is TGTGCCAGCAGTTTCGGGGGACCCGGACTAGCGGGGAATTACGAGCAGTACTTC.

The J gene is TRBJ1-2, the V gene TRBV6-1; D is ambiguous. The V end was cut by 0 bases, the J end by 1 base, with 9 bases between. The CDR3 spans 15 residues. Germline V CDR1 and CDR2: MNHNS, SASEGT. The CDR3 sequence: CASSEAWTDNYGYTF. In DNA form, the CDR3 reads TGTGCCAGCAGTGAAGCGTGGACGGATAACTATGGCTACACCTTC.

This clone showed up just a few times. The CDR3 nucleotides read TGTGCCAGCATCGGAGATCTGTACACTGAAGCTTTCTTT. It yields the protein CASIGDLYTEAFF. The rearrangement links TRBV6-1 to TRBJ1-1; the D is unclear. CDR1 is MNHNS and CDR2 is SASEGT in the germline V gene. This CDR3 has 13 amino acids. V lost 7 bases to trimming and J lost 3 bases, with 12 bases between them.

The CDR3 is CASSQEAGRYEQYF. Written as DNA, the CDR3 is TGTGCCAGCAGCCAGGAAGCGGGACGCTACGAGCAGTACTTC. V is TRBV5-5 and J is TRBJ2-7; TRBD2 matches at 7 bases. The CDR3 runs 14 residues. The J segment lost 3 bases and the V segment lost 4 bases, leaving 7 bases of the junction unmatched. The germline V gene has CDR1 SGHKS and CDR2 YYEKEE (reference sequence).

This clone was detected a few times. The gene calls are TRBV15 and TRBJ1-2, with a possible D match to TRBD1 (5 bases). This CDR3 has 13 amino acids. CDR1 is LNHNV and CDR2 is YYDKDF in the germline V gene (reference sequence). Trimming stripped 0 bases from V and 7 bases from J, with 9 bases between. The CDR3, as DNA: TGTGCCACCAGCAGAGAGCTAGGGGCTGGCTACACCTTC. It specifies CATSRELGAGYTF. Variable domain in full (rest from reference TRBV15 and TRBJ1-2): DAMVIQNPRYQVTQFGKPVTLSCSQTLNHNVMYWYQQKSSQAPKLLFHYYDKDFNNEADTPDNFQSRRPNTSFCFLDIRSPGLGDTAMYLCATSRELGAGYTFGSGTRLTVV.

This sequence joins TRBV15 and TRBJ2-1; 9 bases line up with TRBD1. Looked up from germline, CDR1 is LNHNV and CDR2 is YYDKDF (reference sequence). With 0 bases clipped from V and 10 bases from J, the junction kept 16 bases outside the gene matches. The CDR3 has 18 amino acids. CDR3 in DNA: TGTGCCACCAGCAGAGATTCAAGTGGTGTCGGGACAGGGCGGGAGCAGTTCTTC. Translation: CATSRDSSGVGTGREQFF. The full variable domain, rest sourced from reference TRBV15 and TRBJ2-1, is DAMVIQNPRYQVTQFGKPVTLSCSQTLNHNVMYWYQQKSSQAPKLLFHYYDKDFNNEADTPDNFQSRRPNTSFCFLDIRSPGLGDTAMYLCATSRDSSGVGTGREQFFGPGTRLTVL.

The chain combines TRBV19 with TRBJ2-5; D tentatively reads TRBD1 or TRBD2 (5 bases each). V was shortened by 9 bases and J by 4 bases, with 15 bases between the two germline ends. The CDR3 runs 13 residues. CDR1 is LNHDA and CDR2 is SQIVND in the germline V gene (reference sequence). The CDR3 is CASGTGGSETQYF. The CDR3 bases are TGTGCCAGCGGGACCGGCGGGTCAGAGACCCAGTACTTC.

The V call is TRBV29-1, the J call TRBJ2-3; 9 nucleotides align to TRBD2. The germline V gene has CDR1 SQVTM and CDR2 ANQGSEA. The CDR3 is 13 residues long. This CDR3 is CIHSGTSPDTQYF. The CDR3 region has the DNA TGCATTCACTCCGGGACTAGCCCAGATACGCAGTATTTT.

The genes are TRBV29-1 and TRBJ2-5; no reliable D call. Germline V gene data show CDR1 as SQVTM and CDR2 as ANQGSEA. V shed 5 bases and J shed 7 bases, with 17 bases lying between them. This CDR3 is built from 13 residues. Here the CDR3 DNA reads TGCAGCGTTATGGGGTTCGATATCGGGACCCAGTACTTC. Its protein is CSVMGFDIGTQYF.

This sequence joins TRBV5-4 and TRBJ2-3; 8 bases are shared with TRBD1. After removal of 3 bases from V and 5 bases from J, the junction contained 8 bases not matched to a gene. The CDR3 has 15 residues. The germline V gene encodes CDR1 SGHNT and CDR2 YYREEE (reference sequence). In nucleotides, the CDR3 is TGTGCCAGCAGCTGGAGGACAGGGCAGGGAGATACGCAGTATTTT. Amino acids: CASSWRTGQGDTQYF.

This sequence joins TRBV9 and TRBJ1-4; tentative D call: TRBD1 (6 bases). The V gene's germline CDR1 is SGDLS and CDR2 YYNGEE. This CDR3 contains 14 residues. V lost 0 bases and J 7 bases, leaving 10 bases between the germline ends. The CDR3 DNA reads TGTGCCAGCAGCGTAGGGGTGGGGGCTGAAAAACTGTTTTTT. It translates to CASSVGVGAEKLFF.

The J gene is TRBJ2-1, the V gene TRBV27; 8 bases align to TRBD2. Germline CDR1 and CDR2: MNHEY and SMNVEV (reference sequence). Germline trimming cut 1 base from V and 0 bases from J; bases unmatched to any gene: 2. The CDR3 loop spans 16 amino acids. The CDR3, as DNA: TGTGCCAGCAGTTTATTGCGGGGGGACTCCTACAATGAGCAGTTCTTC. This codes for CASSLLRGDSYNEQFF.

V and J are TRBV7-6 and TRBJ1-2; D remains ambiguous. Per the germline V gene, CDR1 is SGHVS and CDR2 is FNYEAQ. Trimming stripped 5 bases from V and 6 bases from J, with 19 bases between. The CDR3 length is 15 residues. CDR3 nucleotide sequence: TGTGCCAGCAGCCCCAATTACGGGCTAGGGCATGGCTACACCTTC. Encoded protein: CASSPNYGLGHGYTF.

The chain uses TRBV25-1 and TRBJ1-4; perhaps TRBD1 as D (5 bases). Germline V gene lookup returns CDR1 MGHDK and CDR2 SYGVNS. The CDR3 runs 13 residues. The germline V and J ends were trimmed by 5 bases and 7 bases, with 11 bases remaining between them. CDR3 nucleotides: TGTGCCAGCAGTAGGGCAGGGAGTGAAAAACTGTTTTTT. It yields the protein CASSRAGSEKLFF.

The CDR3 region has the DNA TGTGCCAGCTCACCACCTGGGACTAGCGGGATCGTAGAGACCCAGTACTTC. It translates to CASSPPGTSGIVETQYF. The rearrangement links TRBV18 to TRBJ2-5; 13 nucleotides match TRBD2. CDR3 size: 17 residues. Germline V gene lookup returns CDR1 KGHSH and CDR2 LQKENI. V gave up 0 bases and J gave up 4 bases; unmatched junction bases: 5.

A few counts support this clone. V and J are TRBV5-1 and TRBJ2-7; 7 nucleotides line up with TRBD1. The CDR3 is 14 amino acids. V shed 2 bases, J shed 5 bases, and the junction held 7 bases outside the gene matches. Germline values: CDR1 SGHRS, CDR2 YFSETQ. CDR3 residues: CASSFTTGIDEQYF. The CDR3 nucleotides read TGCGCCAGCAGCTTTACGACAGGGATTGACGAGCAGTACTTC.

V and J are TRBV18 and TRBJ2-7; no definite D call. V lost 3 bases, J lost 0 bases, and 6 bases lay in between. Germline V lookup: CDR1 KGHSH, CDR2 LQKENI. The length of the CDR3 is 13 residues. The CDR3 nucleotides are TGTGCCAGCTCACCCGGCAGCTCCTACGAGCAGTACTTC. It is translated as CASSPGSSYEQYF.

The chain links TRBV6-4 to TRBJ2-7, with D maybe TRBD1 (5 bases). Germline V CDR1 and CDR2: MRHNA, SNTAGT. The CDR3 length is 14 residues. The V end lost 4 bases, the J end lost 3 bases, and 13 bases lay between the germline ends. The CDR3 region has the DNA TGTGCCAGCAGTGCCCCTGGGGCCCTCTACGAGCAGTACTTC. This gives the protein CASSAPGALYEQYF.

In this sample, this clone turned up a few times. The J gene is TRBJ2-2, the V gene TRBV5-6, with a possible D match to TRBD1 (6 bases). CDR1 is SGHDT and CDR2 is YYEEEE in the germline V gene. The length of the CDR3 is 15 residues. V was shortened by 4 bases and J by 5 bases, with 15 bases between the two germline ends. CDR3 loop: CASSRDLGATGELFF. The CDR3, as DNA: TGTGCCAGCAGCCGCGACCTGGGGGCTACCGGGGAGCTGTTTTTT.

The sample holds one count of this clone. The V call is TRBV6-6, the J call TRBJ1-1, with 7 bases that match TRBD1. The V gene end was trimmed by 7 bases and the J gene end by 0 bases; junction bases not matched to a gene: 8. This CDR3 contains 15 residues. Germline CDR1 and CDR2: MNHNY and SVGAGI (reference sequence). This chain's CDR3 is CASKLGGGVNTEAFF. CDR3 DNA: TGTGCCAGCAAGCTAGGAGGGGGCGTGAACACTGAAGCTTTCTTT.

The rearrangement uses TRBV7-9 and TRBJ2-3; TRBD2 matches 9 bases. Germline CDR1 is SEHNR and CDR2 is FQNEAQ (reference sequence). The CDR3 has 19 residues. V was pared by 2 bases and J by 0 bases, with 12 bases of the junction left unmatched. DNA of the CDR3: TGTGCCAGCAGCTTACTTCACCCCCTGCTAGCGGGAAGCACAGATACGCAGTATTTT. Its protein is CASSLLHPLLAGSTDTQYF. The full variable domain, its missing parts supplied by reference TRBV7-9 and TRBJ2-3, is DTGVSQNPRHKITKRGQNVTFRCDPISEHNRLYWYRQTLGQGPEFLTYFQNEAQLEKSRLLSDRFSAERPKGSFSTLEIQRTEQGDSAMYLCASSLLHPLLAGSTDTQYFGPGTRLTVL.

V gene TRBV19 combines with J gene TRBJ2-6; D is uncertain. The length of the CDR3 is 12 residues. Trimming cost V 4 bases and J 2 bases, with 0 bases left between them. From germline, CDR1 is LNHDA and CDR2 SQIVND (reference sequence). The DNA for the CDR3 is TGTGCCAGTAGTACTGGGGCCAACGTCCTGACTTTC. Translation gives CASSTGANVLTF. Using reference TRBV19 and TRBJ2-6 for the parts outside the CDR3, the full variable domain is DGGITQSPKYLFRKEGQNVTLSCEQNLNHDAMYWYRQDPGQGLRLIYYSQIVNDFQKGDIAEGYSVSREKKESFPLTVTSAQKNPTAFYLCASSTGANVLTFGAGSRLTVL.

V and J are TRBV27 and TRBJ2-3; D remains unclear. V was cut by 6 bases and J by 2 bases, with 12 bases left in between. Germline V gives CDR1 MNHEY, CDR2 SMNVEV (reference sequence). This CDR3 is built from 14 residues. The CDR3 here is CASRGRDLTDTQYF. The CDR3 nucleotides read TGTGCCAGCAGGGGCCGCGATCTCACAGATACGCAGTATTTT.

This chain links TRBV7-2 with TRBJ1-5; D unresolved. The V gene's germline CDR1 is SGHTA and CDR2 FQGNSA. The CDR3 has 14 amino acids. The V end was cut by 2 bases, the J end by 1 base, with 6 bases between. As DNA, the CDR3 is TGTGCCAGCAGCTTACGACACAGCAATCAGCCCCAGCATTTT. Translated: CASSLRHSNQPQHF.

V gene TRBV10-2 combines with J gene TRBJ2-3; perhaps TRBD1 as D (6 bases). The CDR3 sequence is 14 residues long. CDR1 WSHSY and CDR2 SAAADI come from the germline V gene. The V end was cut by 5 bases, the J end by 5 bases, with 14 bases between. CDR3: CASSNRQGRDTQYF. In DNA form, the CDR3 reads TGCGCCAGCAGTAATCGGCAGGGGAGAGATACGCAGTATTTT.

The rearrangement links TRBV11-2 to TRBJ2-7, with D perhaps assigned TRBD1 or TRBD2 (5 bases each). The V gene lost 2 bases and the J gene lost 3 bases, with 17 bases spanning the gap. The CDR3 is made up of 16 amino acids. Germline loops: CDR1 SGHAT, CDR2 FQNNGV. CDR3 nucleotide sequence: TGTGCCAGCAGCTTAAGGGAGAGGGGCTGGGGCTACGAGCAGTACTTC. This translates into CASSLRERGWGYEQYF.

The chain is built from TRBV7-2 and TRBJ1-1, with a weak D call TRBD1 (6 bases). Germline V CDR1 and CDR2: SGHTA, FQGNSA. This CDR3 comprises 14 residues. The V gene lost 1 base and the J gene lost 5 bases, with 11 bases spanning the gap. CDR3 bases: TGTGCCAGCAGCTTAGGTCACAGGGTTACTGAAGCTTTCTTT. Protein sequence: CASSLGHRVTEAFF.